This T cell receptor (beta chain) was recovered during a study of CD8 T cells in ankylosing spondylitis. The study, taken as a whole, reports: Among TCR beta sequences, a motif of eight highly homologous variants appeared characteristic of ankylosing spondylitis blood. Within matched ankylosing spondylitis synovial fluid, disease-linked clones were reportedly significantly enriched.

Quantitative 5'-RACE with molecular barcodes generated TCR beta libraries. TCRdb fed the 5' RACE reads into MiXCR, producing one record per CDR3 protein. The sample carries about 220,000 distinct CDR3 sequences, roughly a tenth recorded once. This clonotype was counted many times. Its antigen is not known. The TCR sequence derives from a male donor with ankylosing spondylitis or in good health (not recorded which). Sequencing was performed on blood, either unsorted or a sorted T cell fraction (not recorded which).

CDR3 loop: CSARDQTGGSTEAFF. DNA of the CDR3: TGCAGTGCTAGAGATCAAACAGGGGGGAGCACTGAAGCTTTCTTT. The rearrangement links TRBV20-1 to TRBJ1-1; TRBD1 matches 8 bases. The germline gives CDR1 DFQATT, CDR2 SNEGSKA (reference sequence). J lost 4 bases, V lost 0 bases, and 7 bases had no gene match. The CDR3 runs to 15 residues.